The 12 T cell receptor beta chains listed next were all sequenced from one sample in a study of blood T cell repertoires in COVID-19. Clones were sequenced by immunoSEQ multiplex PCR, and TCRdb holds only the in-frame ones, with some missing. The sample includes 200,000 to 300,000 clones, 65% to 90% of them seen just once. The sequencing input was peripheral blood. The receptors derive from a man aged 30 to 39 with active or convalescent COVID-19.

The chain recombines TRBV4-3 with TRBJ1-6; D is unclear. Germline CDR1 LGHNA, CDR2 YSLEER. This CDR3 has 15 residues. V was trimmed by 6 bases and J by 1 base, leaving 10 bases between them. CDR3 bases: TGCGCCAGCAGTGCGGGAGGGTCCTATAATTCACCCCTCCACTTT. The encoded protein is CASSAGGSYNSPLHF.

This chain links TRBV19 with TRBJ1-4; TRBD1 might be the D (6 bases). V gave up 0 bases and J gave up 8 bases, with 16 bases separating them. CDR1 and CDR2 (germline): LNHDA, SQIVND (reference sequence). The CDR3 runs 16 residues. The CDR3 reads CASSIDHRGAGEKLFF. CDR3 bases: TGTGCCAGTAGTATAGATCACCGGGGGGCAGGAGAAAAACTGTTTTTT.

This chain uses TRBV5-5 with TRBJ1-1; D is ambiguous. Between the trimmed V and J ends, which lost 4 bases and 6 bases, there was a span of 16 bases. The V gene's germline CDR1 is SGHKS and CDR2 YYEKEE (reference sequence). CDR3 length: 14 amino acids. This CDR3 is CASSQLAGKSEAFF. The CDR3 nucleotides read TGTGCCAGCAGCCAACTGGCGGGGAAATCTGAAGCTTTCTTT.

The sample holds a few counts of this clone. The genes are TRBV6-2 or TRBV6-3 and TRBJ2-7; weak D call: TRBD1 (6 bases). Germline loops: CDR1 MNHEY, CDR2 SVGEGT. The length of the CDR3 is 15 residues. Trimming took 0 bases from V and 6 from J, leaving 15 bases between them. The CDR3: CASSYSIQGFPEQYF. DNA of the CDR3: TGTGCCAGCAGTTACTCGATCCAGGGGTTTCCCGAGCAGTACTTC.

The chain links TRBV28 to TRBJ2-5; D is uncertain. CDR1 and CDR2 from the germline V gene are MDHEN and SYDVKM. The CDR3 extends over 15 amino acids. The V end was cut by 7 bases, the J end by 0 bases, with 15 bases between. In DNA form, the CDR3 reads TGTGCCAGCACCGAGACTGTCATATACCAAGAGACCCAGTACTTC. Residues: CASTETVIYQETQYF.

The rearrangement uses TRBV27 and TRBJ2-1, with D uncertain. The V and J ends lost 11 bases and 2 bases respectively, with 16 bases between them. The CDR3 contains 14 residues. CDR1 and CDR2 (germline): MNHEY, SMNVEV (reference sequence). In DNA, the CDR3 is TGTGCCGTCAAACAAAGACAAGCCTACAATGAGCAGTTCTTC. Amino acids: CAVKQRQAYNEQFF.

This clone was counted once. The rearrangement links TRBV5-4 to TRBJ2-5, with 11 bases that match TRBD2. CDR3 length equals 18 residues. The germline V gene has CDR1 SGHNT and CDR2 YYREEE (reference sequence). The J segment lost 2 bases and the V segment lost 4 bases, leaving 13 bases of the junction unmatched. The CDR3 coding sequence is TGTGCCAGCAGCGCACGCATTACTAGCGGGGGACAACAAGAGACCCAGTACTTC. Translating gives CASSARITSGGQQETQYF.

The chain links TRBV29-1 to TRBJ2-5; 12 nucleotides agree with TRBD2. The germline V gene encodes CDR1 SQVTM and CDR2 ANQGSEA. The CDR3 loop spans 17 amino acids. The V gene end was trimmed by 5 bases and the J gene end by 1 base; junction bases not matched to a gene: 11. The CDR3 DNA is TGCAGCGTTAACGGAATCGGGACTAGCGGGCTCCAAGAGACCCAGTACTTC. Translated, it gives CSVNGIGTSGLQETQYF.

The chain combines TRBV4-1 with TRBJ1-5; possibly TRBD1 for D (5 bases). Trimming removed 0 bases from V and 4 bases from J, with 13 bases in between. Germline V CDR1 and CDR2: MGHRA, YSYEKL. The CDR3 covers 16 residues. The CDR3: CASSQDQAGPNQPQHF. CDR3 sequence (DNA): TGCGCCAGCAGCCAAGATCAAGCAGGGCCAAATCAGCCCCAGCATTTT.

This sequence joins TRBV30 and TRBJ1-2; D is unresolved. The V gene lost 2 bases and the J gene lost 0 bases, with 13 bases spanning the gap. Germline CDR1 GTSNPN, CDR2 SVGIG (reference sequence). The CDR3 consists of 15 residues. CDR3 DNA: TGTGCCTGGAGTACCTTAAGAGGCACTAACTATGGCTACACCTTC. It is translated as CAWSTLRGTNYGYTF.

The chain recombines TRBV4-3 with TRBJ2-7; 12 bases are a match to TRBD2. J lost 7 bases, V lost 0 bases, and 13 bases had no gene match. This CDR3 comprises 18 residues. Germline CDR1 and CDR2: LGHNA and YSLEER. This CDR3 is CASSQDRLAGGNSREQYF. The DNA for the CDR3 is TGCGCCAGCAGCCAAGATCGGCTAGCGGGGGGGAACTCTCGTGAGCAGTACTTC.

The chain employs TRBV29-1 and TRBJ2-3; 13 bases align to TRBD2. This CDR3 comprises 16 residues. V shed 6 bases, J shed 7 bases, and the junction held 13 bases outside the gene matches. Germline V gene lookup returns CDR1 SQVTM and CDR2 ANQGSEA. The CDR3: CSVGLAGELTVYTQYF. DNA of the CDR3: TGCAGCGTCGGACTAGCGGGGGAGCTAACTGTTTATACGCAGTATTTT.